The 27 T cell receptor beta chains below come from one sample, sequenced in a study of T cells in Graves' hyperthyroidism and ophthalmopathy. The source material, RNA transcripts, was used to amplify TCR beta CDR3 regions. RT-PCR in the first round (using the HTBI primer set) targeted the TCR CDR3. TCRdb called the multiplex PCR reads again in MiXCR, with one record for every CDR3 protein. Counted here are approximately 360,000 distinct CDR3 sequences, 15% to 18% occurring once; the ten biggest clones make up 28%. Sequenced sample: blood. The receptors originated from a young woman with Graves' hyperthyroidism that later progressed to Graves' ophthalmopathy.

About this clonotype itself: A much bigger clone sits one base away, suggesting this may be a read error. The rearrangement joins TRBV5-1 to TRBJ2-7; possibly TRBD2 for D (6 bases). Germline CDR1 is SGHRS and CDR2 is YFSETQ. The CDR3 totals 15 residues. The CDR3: CASSLRTGETDERYF. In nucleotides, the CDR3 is TGCGCCAGCAGCCTACGGACGGGAGAAACGGACGAGCGGTACTTC.

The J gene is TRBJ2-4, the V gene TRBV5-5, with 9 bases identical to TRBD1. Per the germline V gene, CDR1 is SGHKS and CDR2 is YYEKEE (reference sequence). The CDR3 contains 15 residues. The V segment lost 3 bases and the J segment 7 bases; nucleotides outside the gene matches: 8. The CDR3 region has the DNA TGTGCCAGCAGCTGGGTACAGGGGGCAGAGAACATTCAGTACTTC. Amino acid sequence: CASSWVQGAENIQYF.

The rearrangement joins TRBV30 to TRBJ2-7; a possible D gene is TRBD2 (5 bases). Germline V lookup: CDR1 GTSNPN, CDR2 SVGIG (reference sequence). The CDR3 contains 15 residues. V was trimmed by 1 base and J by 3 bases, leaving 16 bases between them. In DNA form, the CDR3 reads TGTGCCTGGAGTGATGAGCGGATTACCTACTACGAGCAGTACTTC. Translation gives CAWSDERITYYEQYF.

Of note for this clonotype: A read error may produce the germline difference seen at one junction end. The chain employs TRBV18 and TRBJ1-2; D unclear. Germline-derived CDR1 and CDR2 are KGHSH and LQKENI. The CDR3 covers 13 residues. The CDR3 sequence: CASSPEESLGCTF. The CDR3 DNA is TGTGCCAGCTCACCCGAAGAGTCTCTGGGCTGCACCTTC. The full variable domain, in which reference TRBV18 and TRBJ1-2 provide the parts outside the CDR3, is NAGVMQNPRHLVRRRGQEARLRCSPMKGHSHVYWYRQLPEEGLKFMVYLQKENIIDESGMPKERFSAEFPKEGPSILRIQQVVRGDSAAYFCASSPEESLGCTFGSGTRLTVV.

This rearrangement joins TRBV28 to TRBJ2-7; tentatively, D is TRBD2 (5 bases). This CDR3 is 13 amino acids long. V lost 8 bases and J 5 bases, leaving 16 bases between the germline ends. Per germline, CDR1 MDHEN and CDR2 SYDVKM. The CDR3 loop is CASRGQLINEQYF. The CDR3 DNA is TGTGCCAGCCGAGGGCAGCTTATCAACGAGCAGTACTTC.

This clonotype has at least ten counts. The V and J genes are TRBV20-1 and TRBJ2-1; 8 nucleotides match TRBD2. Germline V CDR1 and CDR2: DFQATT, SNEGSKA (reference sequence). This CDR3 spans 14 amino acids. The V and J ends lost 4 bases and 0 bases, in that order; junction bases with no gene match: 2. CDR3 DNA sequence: TGCAGTGCTATTACTAGCGGCTCCTACAATGAGCAGTTCTTC. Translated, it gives CSAITSGSYNEQFF.

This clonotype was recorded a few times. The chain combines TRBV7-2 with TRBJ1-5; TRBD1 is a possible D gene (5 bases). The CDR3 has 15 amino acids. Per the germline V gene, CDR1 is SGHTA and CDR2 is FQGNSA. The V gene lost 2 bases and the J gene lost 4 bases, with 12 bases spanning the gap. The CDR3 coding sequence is TGTACCAGCAGCTTAAGTCAGGGAGGAAATCAGCCCCAGCATTTT. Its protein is CTSSLSQGGNQPQHF.

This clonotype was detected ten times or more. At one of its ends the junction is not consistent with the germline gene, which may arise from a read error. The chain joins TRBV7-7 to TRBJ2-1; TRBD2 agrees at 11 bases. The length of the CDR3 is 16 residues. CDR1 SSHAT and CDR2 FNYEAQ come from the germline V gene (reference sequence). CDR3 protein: CASSPGTSGAYNEQFF. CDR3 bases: TGTGCTAGCAGCCCCGGGACTAGCGGAGCCTACAATGAGCAGTTCTTC.

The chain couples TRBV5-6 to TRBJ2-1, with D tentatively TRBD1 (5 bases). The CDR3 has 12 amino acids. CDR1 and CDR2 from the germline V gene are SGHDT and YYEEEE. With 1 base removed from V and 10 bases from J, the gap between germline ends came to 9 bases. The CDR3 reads CASSLWGGEQFF. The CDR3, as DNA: TGTGCCAGCAGCTTGTGGGGCGGCGAGCAGTTCTTC.

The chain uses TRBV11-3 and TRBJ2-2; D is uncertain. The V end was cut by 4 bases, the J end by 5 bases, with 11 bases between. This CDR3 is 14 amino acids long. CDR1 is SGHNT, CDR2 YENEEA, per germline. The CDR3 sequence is CASSSNPGTGELFF. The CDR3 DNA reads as TGTGCCAGCAGCTCCAACCCCGGGACCGGGGAGCTGTTTTTT.

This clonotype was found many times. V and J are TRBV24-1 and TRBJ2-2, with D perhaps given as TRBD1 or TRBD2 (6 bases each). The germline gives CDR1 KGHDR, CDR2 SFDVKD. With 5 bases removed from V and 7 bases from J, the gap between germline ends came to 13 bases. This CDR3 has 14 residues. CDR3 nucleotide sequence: TGTGCCACCAGTGCGGGGGCTCTGAGCGGGGAGCTGTTTTTT. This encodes CATSAGALSGELFF.

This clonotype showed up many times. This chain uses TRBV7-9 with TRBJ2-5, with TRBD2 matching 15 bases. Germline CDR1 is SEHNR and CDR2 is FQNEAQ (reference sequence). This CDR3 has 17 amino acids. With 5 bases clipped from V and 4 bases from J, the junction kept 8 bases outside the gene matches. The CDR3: CASSAPGLAGGGETQYF. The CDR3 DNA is TGTGCCAGCAGCGCGCCGGGACTAGCGGGAGGTGGAGAGACCCAGTACTTC.

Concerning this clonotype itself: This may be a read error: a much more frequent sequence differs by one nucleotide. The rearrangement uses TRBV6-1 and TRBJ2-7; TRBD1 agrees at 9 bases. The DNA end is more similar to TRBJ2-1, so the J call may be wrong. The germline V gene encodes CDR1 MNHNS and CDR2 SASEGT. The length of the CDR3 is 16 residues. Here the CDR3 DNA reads TGTGCCAGCAAGAGGGTACAGGGGGCTTTTTCCTACGAGCAGTTCTTC. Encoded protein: CASKRVQGAFSYEQFF.

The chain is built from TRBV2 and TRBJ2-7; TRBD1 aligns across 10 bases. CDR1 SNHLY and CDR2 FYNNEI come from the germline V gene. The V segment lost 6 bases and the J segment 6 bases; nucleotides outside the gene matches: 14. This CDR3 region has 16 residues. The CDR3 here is CASSVKLGQGTPEQYF. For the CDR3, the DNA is TGTGCCAGCAGCGTTAAGTTGGGACAGGGGACCCCCGAGCAGTACTTC.

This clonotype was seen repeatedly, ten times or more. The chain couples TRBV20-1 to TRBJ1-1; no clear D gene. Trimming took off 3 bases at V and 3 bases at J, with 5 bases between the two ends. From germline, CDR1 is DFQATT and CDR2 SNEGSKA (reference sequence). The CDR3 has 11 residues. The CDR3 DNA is TGCAGTGCTAGGAGGGACACTGAAGCTTTCTTT. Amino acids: CSARRDTEAFF.

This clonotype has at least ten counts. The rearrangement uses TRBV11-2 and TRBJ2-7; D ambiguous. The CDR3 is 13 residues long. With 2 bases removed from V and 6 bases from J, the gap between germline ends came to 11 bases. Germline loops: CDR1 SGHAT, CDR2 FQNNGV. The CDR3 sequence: CASSLSPKGEQYF. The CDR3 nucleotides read TGTGCCAGCAGCTTAAGCCCCAAGGGCGAGCAGTACTTC.

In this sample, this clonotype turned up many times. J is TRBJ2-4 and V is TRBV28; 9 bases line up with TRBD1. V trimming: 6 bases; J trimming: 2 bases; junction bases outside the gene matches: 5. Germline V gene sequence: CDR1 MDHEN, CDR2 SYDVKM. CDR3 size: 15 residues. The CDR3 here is CASRTGGGPKNIQYF. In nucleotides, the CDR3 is TGTGCCAGCAGAACAGGGGGCGGCCCCAAAAACATTCAGTACTTC.

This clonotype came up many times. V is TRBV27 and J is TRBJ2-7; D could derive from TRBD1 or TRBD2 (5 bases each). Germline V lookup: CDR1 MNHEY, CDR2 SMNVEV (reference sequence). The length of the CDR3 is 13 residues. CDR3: CVSPGLVVVEQYF. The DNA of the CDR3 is TGTGTTAGCCCGGGGCTAGTGGTGGTCGAGCAGTACTTC.

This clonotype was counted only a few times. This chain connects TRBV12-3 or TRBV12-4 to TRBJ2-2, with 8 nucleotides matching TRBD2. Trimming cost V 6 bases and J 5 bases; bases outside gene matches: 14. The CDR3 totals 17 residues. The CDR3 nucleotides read TGTGCCAGCAGCCTTAGTGGAGCGGGAGACGTTACCGGGGAGCTGTTTTTT. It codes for CASSLSGAGDVTGELFF.

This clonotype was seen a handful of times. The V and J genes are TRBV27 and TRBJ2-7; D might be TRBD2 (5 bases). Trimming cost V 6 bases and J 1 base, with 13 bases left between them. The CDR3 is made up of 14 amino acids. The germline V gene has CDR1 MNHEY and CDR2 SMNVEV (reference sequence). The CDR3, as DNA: TGTGCCAGCAGGAAAAAAGCGGTTTCCTACGAGCAGTACTTC. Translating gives CASRKKAVSYEQYF.

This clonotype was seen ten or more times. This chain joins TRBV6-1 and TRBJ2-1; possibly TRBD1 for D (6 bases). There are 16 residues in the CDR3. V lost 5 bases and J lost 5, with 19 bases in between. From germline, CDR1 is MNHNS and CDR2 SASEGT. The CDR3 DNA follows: TGTGCCAGCAGTCCCCTTTATACAGGGTTGGACAATGAGCAGTTCTTC. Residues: CASSPLYTGLDNEQFF.

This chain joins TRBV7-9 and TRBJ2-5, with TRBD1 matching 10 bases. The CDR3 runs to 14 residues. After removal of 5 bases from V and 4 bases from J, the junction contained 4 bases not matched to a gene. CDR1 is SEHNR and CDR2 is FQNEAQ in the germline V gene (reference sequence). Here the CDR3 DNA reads TGTGCCAGCAGCGACAGGGGGCGCGGAGAGACCCAGTACTTC. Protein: CASSDRGRGETQYF. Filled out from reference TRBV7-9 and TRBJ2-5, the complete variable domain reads DTGVSQNPRHKITKRGQNVTFRCDPISEHNRLYWYRQTLGQGPEFLTYFQNEAQLEKSRLLSDRFSAERPKGSFSTLEIQRTEQGDSAMYLCASSDRGRGETQYFGPGTRLLVL.

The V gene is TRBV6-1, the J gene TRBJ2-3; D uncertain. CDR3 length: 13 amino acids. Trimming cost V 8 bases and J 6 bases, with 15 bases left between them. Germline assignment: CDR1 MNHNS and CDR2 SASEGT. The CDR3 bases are TGTGCCAGCTTAACCACAAACCGGGATACGCAGTATTTT. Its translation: CASLTTNRDTQYF.

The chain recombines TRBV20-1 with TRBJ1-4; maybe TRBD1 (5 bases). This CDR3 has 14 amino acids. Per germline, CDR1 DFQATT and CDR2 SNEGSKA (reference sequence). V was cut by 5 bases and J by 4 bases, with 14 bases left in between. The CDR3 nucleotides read TGCAGTGCTCGGGACGGGAACTATAATGAAAAACTGTTTTTT. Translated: CSARDGNYNEKLFF.

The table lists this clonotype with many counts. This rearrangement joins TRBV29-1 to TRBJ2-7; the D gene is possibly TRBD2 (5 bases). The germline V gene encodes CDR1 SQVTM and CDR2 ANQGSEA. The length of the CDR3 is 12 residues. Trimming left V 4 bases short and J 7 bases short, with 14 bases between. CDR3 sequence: CSVVVGVGEQYF. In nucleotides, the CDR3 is TGCAGCGTTGTGGTGGGAGTTGGGGAGCAGTACTTC.

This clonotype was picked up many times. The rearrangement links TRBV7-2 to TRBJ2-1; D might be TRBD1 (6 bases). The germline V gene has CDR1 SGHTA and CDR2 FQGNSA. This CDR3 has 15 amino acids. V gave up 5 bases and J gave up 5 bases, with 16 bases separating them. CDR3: CASSARPGQDNEQFF. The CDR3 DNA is TGTGCCAGCAGCGCAAGACCGGGACAAGACAATGAGCAGTTCTTC.

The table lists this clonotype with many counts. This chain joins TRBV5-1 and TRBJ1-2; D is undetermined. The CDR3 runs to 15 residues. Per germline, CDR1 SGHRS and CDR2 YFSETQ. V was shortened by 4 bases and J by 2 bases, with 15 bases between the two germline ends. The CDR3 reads CASSVHSPGNYGYTF. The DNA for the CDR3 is TGCGCCAGCAGCGTTCATTCCCCGGGGAACTATGGCTACACCTTC.